This entry describes one TCR beta chain. Its antigen remains unknown. This sample was included in a study of STAT3 mutations in large granular lymphocyte leukemia. The study, taken as a whole, reports: TCR clonotype switching after therapy occurred in 6 of 18 patients. Every T-LGLL patient had at least one immunodominant TCRbeta clonotype.

V was clipped by 4 bases and J by 6 bases; unmatched bases: 8. Germline assignment: CDR1 SEHNR and CDR2 FQNEAQ (reference sequence). The CDR3 has 15 amino acids. Produced via immunoSEQ multiplex PCR; TCRdb's table is partial and in-frame only. The sample lists 40,000 to 50,000 clones; 80% to 90% were seen once. This chain uses TRBV7-9 with TRBJ2-2, with 7 nucleotides matching TRBD1. This sequence originates from a human donor with T large granular lymphocyte leukemia. Some clones in this sample may be carry-over from other donors' samples. The sample taken for sequencing was PBMCs. The chain's CDR3 is CASSWDSRYAGELFF. In DNA, the CDR3 is TGTGCCAGCAGCTGGGACAGTAGATACGCCGGGGAGCTGTTTTTT.